The 8 T cell receptor beta chains given below trace back to one sample, sequenced in a study of blood T cells in healthy people across ages. The authors ran a second PCR of roughly 6 to 12 cycles using a sample-barcoded 5' primer and a J-beta primer mix. TCRdb recomputed calls from the 5' RACE reads with MiXCR, one row per CDR3 protein. Of about 760,000 distinct CDR3 sequences listed, around 25% are singletons. These data are also associated with another study on T cells of mothers and their children.

The sequenced sample consisted of blood. These TCRs come from a boy aged 10-17 years in good health.

J is TRBJ2-5 and V is TRBV24-1, with 11 bases fitting TRBD2. Trimming removed 3 bases from V and 2 bases from J; junction bases left unmatched: 4. Germline CDR1 is KGHDR and CDR2 is SFDVKD. The CDR3 sequence is 16 residues long. The CDR3 DNA reads TGTGCCACCAGTGATGGCCGACTAGCGGGACAAGAGACCCAGTACTTC. This translates into CATSDGRLAGQETQYF.

The chain uses TRBV12-3 or TRBV12-4 and TRBJ1-4; TRBD1 matches 7 bases. This CDR3 spans 15 amino acids. With 6 bases clipped from V and 4 bases from J, the junction kept 8 bases outside the gene matches. CDR3 in amino acids: CASSITGALNEKLFF. DNA of the CDR3: TGTGCCAGCAGCATCACAGGGGCCCTTAATGAAAAACTGTTTTTT.

Ten or more counts support this clonotype. The chain is built from TRBV29-1 and TRBJ2-7; maybe TRBD1 (6 bases). Germline V gives CDR1 SQVTM, CDR2 ANQGSEA. The ends were cut back, 6 bases at V and 2 bases at J, with 11 bases in the middle. This CDR3 has 12 amino acids. This CDR3 is CSVGGQPYEQYF. CDR3 sequence (DNA): TGCAGCGTGGGTGGACAGCCCTACGAGCAGTACTTC.

The chain links TRBV21-1 to TRBJ2-3. TRBV21-1 is listed as a pseudogene. CDR3 length equals 12 residues. In DNA, the CDR3 is TGTGCCAACTTAAACGGGGCAGATACGCAGTATTTT. This translates into CANLNGADTQYF.

The chain carries TRBV6-5 and TRBJ1-4; no firm D call. The germline gives CDR1 MNHEY, CDR2 SVGAGI. V lost 8 bases and J lost 0, with 7 bases in between. The CDR3 runs 13 residues. CDR3 sequence: CASYGTTNEKLFF. CDR3 DNA sequence: TGTGCCAGCTACGGGACAACTAATGAAAAACTGTTTTTT.

The gene calls are TRBV7-2 and TRBJ2-5; tentative D call: TRBD2 (6 bases). The DNA matches TRBJ2-7 better at its end, which makes the J call doubtful. From germline, CDR1 is SGHTA and CDR2 FQGNSA. The CDR3 loop spans 16 amino acids. In nucleotides, the CDR3 is TGTGCCAGCAGCTTACCCATTGGGACTGAGAACTACGAGCAGTACTTC. It codes for CASSLPIGTENYEQYF.

This clonotype showed up just a few times. The chain combines TRBV18 with TRBJ2-7; TRBD2 matches at 10 bases. The germline gives CDR1 KGHSH, CDR2 LQKENI. The CDR3 contains 17 residues. J gave up 5 bases and V 3 bases, and 13 bases lay outside the gene matches. The CDR3 DNA reads TGTGCCAGCTCACCTCGCGTTTCTAGCGGGAGAGGCAACGAGCAGTACTTC. It is translated as CASSPRVSSGRGNEQYF.

This clonotype was seen only a few times. The chain couples TRBV19 to TRBJ1-1, with D uncertain. Germline-derived CDR1 and CDR2 are LNHDA and SQIVND (reference sequence). This CDR3 has 14 amino acids. V lost 5 bases to trimming and J lost 2 bases, with 12 bases between them. The CDR3 DNA is TGTGCCAGTAGTGTAACAGTACAAAACACTGAAGCTTTCTTT. This translates into CASSVTVQNTEAFF.